A single sample is the source of the 29 T cell receptor beta chains below, sequenced in a study of T cells in Graves' hyperthyroidism and ophthalmopathy. Using RNA transcripts as the source, TCR beta CDR3 regions were amplified. First-round RT-PCR with HTBI primers amplified the TCR CDR3 region. TCRdb used MiXCR to reprocess the multiplex PCR reads, holding one entry per CDR3 protein. Of fewer than 650,000 distinct CDR3 sequences listed, more than 13% are singletons. The source material was blood. Receptors were obtained from a woman aged 18 to 35 with Graves' ophthalmopathy.

The CDR3 sequence is CASSEWMGAGSYNEQFF. The CDR3 DNA is TGTGCCAGTAGTGAGTGGATGGGGGCTGGTAGCTACAATGAGCAGTTCTTC. The chain joins TRBV19 to TRBJ2-1; D is perhaps TRBD1 (6 bases). Trimming removed 5 bases at V and 3 bases at J, with 20 bases between. Germline-derived CDR1 and CDR2 are LNHDA and SQIVND (reference sequence). The CDR3 loop spans 17 amino acids.

A few counts support this clonotype. This chain connects TRBV7-2 to TRBJ1-1; no firm D call. This CDR3 contains 14 residues. Germline-derived CDR1 and CDR2 are SGHTA and FQGNSA. V was pared by 1 base and J by 7 bases, with 13 bases between. CDR3 protein: CASSLGLTTVEAFF. In DNA, the CDR3 is TGTGCCAGCAGCTTAGGCCTGACTACAGTTGAAGCTTTCTTT.

The sample holds many counts of this clonotype. The chain uses TRBV28 and TRBJ2-3; the D is unclear. V shed 8 bases and J shed 5 bases, with 8 bases lying between them. The CDR3 is made up of 11 amino acids. Germline CDR1 reads MDHEN; CDR2 reads SYDVKM. This CDR3 is CASLARDTQYF. In DNA, the CDR3 is TGTGCCAGCTTGGCACGAGATACGCAGTATTTT.

Many counts were recorded for this clonotype. J is TRBJ2-7 and V is TRBV9, with no clear D. Germline V lookup: CDR1 SGDLS, CDR2 YYNGEE. CDR3 length equals 14 residues. The V end was cut by 2 bases, the J end by 7 bases, with 16 bases between. The CDR3 loop reads CASSVTPTGREQYF. As DNA, the CDR3 is TGTGCCAGCAGCGTTACCCCCACTGGAAGAGAGCAGTACTTC.

The chain has TRBV12-3 or TRBV12-4 and TRBJ2-7, with TRBD2 matching over 11 bases. This CDR3 has 14 residues. V shed 5 bases and J 4 bases; nucleotides not matched to a gene: 4. Here the CDR3 reads CASSPLAGVYEQYF. The CDR3 nucleotides are TGTGCCAGCAGTCCACTAGCGGGAGTTTACGAGCAGTACTTC.

This clonotype was picked up many times. This chain connects TRBV20-1 to TRBJ2-5; 9 nucleotides match TRBD2. J was trimmed by 4 bases and V by 7 bases; bases with no gene match: 4. The CDR3 totals 12 residues. Looked up from germline, CDR1 is DFQATT and CDR2 is SNEGSKA (reference sequence). This chain's CDR3 is CSGGTSSETQYF. CDR3 coding DNA: TGCAGTGGCGGGACTAGCTCAGAGACCCAGTACTTC.

This clonotype was recorded at least ten times. The chain employs TRBV7-3 and TRBJ2-1; D is possibly TRBD2 (6 bases). Germline V gives CDR1 SGHTA, CDR2 FQGTGA. Between the trimmed V and J ends, which lost 1 base and 8 bases, there was a span of 12 bases. This CDR3 has 14 residues. CDR3: CASSLNQGGDEQFF. In DNA form, the CDR3 reads TGTGCCAGCAGCTTAAATCAGGGAGGCGATGAGCAGTTCTTC.

This clonotype was counted many times. This CDR3 reads CASSEGGGGSQPQHF. The CDR3 DNA sequence: TGTGCCAGCAGTGAAGGAGGAGGGGGCAGTCAGCCCCAGCATTTT. The gene calls are TRBV6-1 and TRBJ1-5; 7 bases line up with TRBD1. Germline V gives CDR1 MNHNS, CDR2 SASEGT. The CDR3 consists of 15 residues. The V segment lost 1 base and the J segment 6 bases; nucleotides outside the gene matches: 6.

The genes are TRBV7-9 and TRBJ1-2; D call uncertain. The germline V gene has CDR1 SEHNR and CDR2 FQNEAQ (reference sequence). CDR3 length equals 13 residues. With 2 bases removed from V and 6 bases from J, the gap between germline ends came to 10 bases. The CDR3 bases are TGTGCCAGCAGCTTACTCCCGGTTAATGGCTACACCTTC. It encodes CASSLLPVNGYTF.

This clonotype has more than one count but fewer than ten. This chain links TRBV2 with TRBJ1-2; no reliable D call. Germline CDR1 reads SNHLY; CDR2 reads FYNNEI. Trimming removed 3 bases from V and 5 bases from J, with 7 bases in between. This CDR3 has 12 amino acids. Here the CDR3 reads CASSESVYGYTF. CDR3 DNA: TGTGCCAGCAGTGAGTCCGTGTATGGCTACACCTTC.

This clonotype has at least ten counts. The V gene is TRBV3-1, the J gene TRBJ2-3, with 11 bases matching TRBD2. CDR1 is LGHDT and CDR2 is YNNKEL in the germline V gene (reference sequence). Trimming at V came to 1 base and at J to 4 bases, leaving 4 bases not matched to a gene. The CDR3 totals 16 residues. In nucleotides, the CDR3 is TGTGCCAGCAGCCAAGGACTAGCGGGACTCTCAGATACGCAGTATTTT. This gives the protein CASSQGLAGLSDTQYF.

This clonotype was found many times. The CDR3 DNA reads as TGCAGCGTTGAACAGGTGCACTCCTACGAGCAGTACTTC. Its translation: CSVEQVHSYEQYF. This chain connects TRBV29-1 to TRBJ2-7; D gene uncertain. V was clipped by 2 bases and J by 0 bases, with 8 bases between them. This CDR3 is 13 amino acids long. CDR1 is SQVTM, CDR2 ANQGSEA, per germline.

At least ten counts were recorded for this clonotype. The chain carries TRBV28 and TRBJ1-2; D gene uncertain. Trimming pared 1 base from V and 7 bases from J, leaving 13 bases between. The CDR3 is 14 residues long. CDR1 is MDHEN, CDR2 SYDVKM, per germline. The CDR3 region is CASSLYLRAGGYTF. CDR3 nucleotide sequence: TGTGCCAGCAGTTTATACCTGAGGGCAGGTGGCTACACCTTC.

V gene TRBV4-1 combines with J gene TRBJ1-2; D gene unclear. This CDR3 contains 12 residues. Trimming cost V 1 base and J 4 bases, with 4 bases left between them. Germline CDR1 MGHRA, CDR2 YSYEKL. CDR3: CASSQGIYGYTF. CDR3 nucleotide sequence: TGCGCCAGCAGCCAAGGAATCTATGGCTACACCTTC.

The CDR3 reads CASRRKEEETQYF. The CDR3, as DNA: TGTGCCAGTAGAAGGAAGGAGGAAGAGACCCAGTACTTC. The chain uses TRBV19 and TRBJ2-5; D perhaps matches TRBD2 (5 bases). Germline CDR1 LNHDA, CDR2 SQIVND (reference sequence). CDR3 length: 13 amino acids. V lost 6 bases and J lost 3, with 11 bases in between.

A word on this clonotype: This may be a read error: a much more frequent sequence differs by one nucleotide. The genes are TRBV5-1 and TRBJ2-1, with 12 bases identical to TRBD2. Germline CDR1 and CDR2: SGHRS and YFSETQ. This CDR3 region has 15 residues. J lost 8 bases, V lost 7 bases, and 10 bases had no gene match. The CDR3 DNA sequence: TGCGCCAGCGGCTCTTCGACTAGCGGGAGTGATGAGCAGTTCTTC. Translation: CASGSSTSGSDEQFF. Full variable domain (rest looked up from reference TRBV5-1 and TRBJ2-1): KAGVTQTPRYLIKTRGQQVTLSCSPISGHRSVSWYQQTPGQGLQFLFEYFSETQRNKGNFPGRFSGRQFSNSRSEMNVSTLELGDSALYLCASGSSTSGSDEQFFGPGTRLTVL.

This clonotype appeared many times. J is TRBJ2-5 and V is TRBV7-8; 9 nucleotides match TRBD1. The germline CDR1 and CDR2 sequences are SGHVS and FQNEAQ. The CDR3 contains 14 residues. The V and J ends lost 4 bases and 2 bases, in that order; junction bases with no gene match: 2. CDR3 amino acids: CASSSGTGQETQYF. The CDR3 DNA reads as TGTGCCAGCAGCTCCGGGACAGGGCAAGAGACCCAGTACTTC.

This clonotype has more than one count but fewer than ten. The chain carries TRBV19 and TRBJ1-1, with D unclear. The CDR3 is 16 residues long. V lost 3 bases to trimming and J lost 1 base, with 15 bases between them. Germline-derived CDR1 and CDR2 are LNHDA and SQIVND (reference sequence). The DNA for the CDR3 is TGTGCCAGTAGTATTGGATCGGGCCGAGAGAACACTGAAGCTTTCTTT. It translates to CASSIGSGRENTEAFF.

CDR3 sequence (DNA): TGTGCCAGTAGCCCGACAGGTCATACGCAGTATTTT. Encoded protein: CASSPTGHTQYF. This chain links TRBV19 with TRBJ2-3; D possibly corresponds to TRBD1 (6 bases). CDR3 length: 12 amino acids. Germline values: CDR1 LNHDA, CDR2 SQIVND (reference sequence). The V end was cut by 6 bases, the J end by 7 bases, with 11 bases between. Complete variable domain (other parts from reference TRBV19 and TRBJ2-3): DGGITQSPKYLFRKEGQNVTLSCEQNLNHDAMYWYRQDPGQGLRLIYYSQIVNDFQKGDIAEGYSVSREKKESFPLTVTSAQKNPTAFYLCASSPTGHTQYFGPGTRLTVL.

This clonotype came up many times. The DNA for the CDR3 is TGTGCCAGCAGTTATGGAGGGAGGGTGAACACTGAAGCTTTCTTT. It encodes CASSYGGRVNTEAFF. The V call is TRBV28, the J call TRBJ1-1; no definite D call. CDR1 MDHEN and CDR2 SYDVKM come from the germline V gene. The CDR3 runs to 15 residues. V dropped 4 bases and J dropped 0 bases, with 12 bases sitting between them.

The CDR3 DNA reads TGCAGTGCTAGTTCCTCCCTTCGTCAAGATACGCAGTATTTT. Its translation is CSASSSLRQDTQYF. The chain uses TRBV20-1 and TRBJ2-3; D is uncertain. Germline loops: CDR1 DFQATT, CDR2 SNEGSKA (reference sequence). The ends were cut back, 3 bases at V and 5 bases at J, with 15 bases in the middle. This CDR3 region has 14 residues.

This clonotype was detected many times. The chain joins TRBV18 to TRBJ2-5; weak D call: TRBD1 (6 bases). Deletions cut 3 bases from V and 4 bases from J, with 21 bases between. This CDR3 has 17 amino acids. The germline V gene has CDR1 KGHSH and CDR2 LQKENI. CDR3 DNA: TGTGCCAGCTCACCGCCACGGACAGCCGCCCGGCGAGAGACCCAGTACTTC. This encodes CASSPPRTAARRETQYF.

At least ten counts were recorded for this clonotype. This chain joins TRBV7-2 and TRBJ2-6, with TRBD2 identical over 12 bases. The CDR3 sequence is 17 residues long. CDR1 is SGHTA, CDR2 FQGNSA, per germline. V dropped 6 bases and J dropped 3; count of bases not matched to a gene: 6. The CDR3 DNA reads TGTGCCAGCAGTCGACTAGCGGGAGCTGGTGGGGCCAACGTCCTGACTTTC. Encoded protein: CASSRLAGAGGANVLTF.

This clonotype came up many times. The rearrangement uses TRBV19 and TRBJ2-7, with 11 bases aligning to TRBD2. The CDR3 is 15 amino acids. Germline loops: CDR1 LNHDA, CDR2 SQIVND (reference sequence). The J segment lost 4 bases and the V segment lost 4 bases, leaving 6 bases of the junction unmatched. CDR3 coding DNA: TGTGCCAGTAGTAATCCCGGGACTAGCGGTTACGAGCAGTACTTC. Translation gives CASSNPGTSGYEQYF.

This chain joins TRBV6-2 or TRBV6-3 and TRBJ2-4; the match to TRBD1 covers 8 bases. Trimming at V came to 2 bases and at J to 3 bases, leaving 9 bases not matched to a gene. Germline CDR1 MNHEY, CDR2 SVGEGT. CDR3 length: 17 amino acids. CDR3 bases: TGTGCCAGCAGTTACAGTTCGGACACAGGGGGCAAAAACATTCAGTACTTC. It codes for CASSYSSDTGGKNIQYF.

Written as DNA, the CDR3 is TGCGCCAGCAGCCAAGTTTCGGATCTTGGGGACTCCTATGGCTACACCTTC. Its protein product is CASSQVSDLGDSYGYTF. The gene calls are TRBV4-3 and TRBJ1-2, with a tentative D call TRBD1 (5 bases). CDR1 is LGHNA and CDR2 is YSLEER in the germline V gene. The CDR3 spans 17 residues. Trimming removed 1 base from V and 4 bases from J, with 19 bases in between.

The rearrangement joins TRBV4-2 to TRBJ1-1; D ambiguous. V shed 1 base and J shed 0 bases, with 18 bases lying between them. The CDR3 runs to 18 residues. Germline-derived CDR1 and CDR2 are LGHNA and YNFKEQ. This chain's CDR3 is CASSQGRWVEDLNTEAFF. In DNA, the CDR3 is TGTGCCAGCAGCCAAGGGAGATGGGTGGAGGACCTGAACACTGAAGCTTTCTTT.

This rearrangement joins TRBV9 to TRBJ2-6; D not resolved. Germline V gene lookup returns CDR1 SGDLS and CDR2 YYNGEE. The CDR3 sequence is 14 residues long. V was shortened by 2 bases and J by 2 bases, with 5 bases between the two germline ends. The CDR3 region is CASSVGTGANVLTF. Written as DNA, the CDR3 is TGTGCCAGCAGCGTGGGTACTGGGGCCAACGTCCTGACTTTC.

This clonotype appeared many times. The rearrangement links TRBV27 to TRBJ2-1, with 8 bases fitting TRBD2. The CDR3 runs 15 residues. The V and J ends lost 3 bases and 8 bases, in that order; junction bases with no gene match: 9. Germline assignment: CDR1 MNHEY and CDR2 SMNVEV (reference sequence). Here the CDR3 DNA reads TGTGCCAGCAGTTTCATACGGGAGGGCAGGCATGAGCAGTTCTTC. This translates into CASSFIREGRHEQFF.